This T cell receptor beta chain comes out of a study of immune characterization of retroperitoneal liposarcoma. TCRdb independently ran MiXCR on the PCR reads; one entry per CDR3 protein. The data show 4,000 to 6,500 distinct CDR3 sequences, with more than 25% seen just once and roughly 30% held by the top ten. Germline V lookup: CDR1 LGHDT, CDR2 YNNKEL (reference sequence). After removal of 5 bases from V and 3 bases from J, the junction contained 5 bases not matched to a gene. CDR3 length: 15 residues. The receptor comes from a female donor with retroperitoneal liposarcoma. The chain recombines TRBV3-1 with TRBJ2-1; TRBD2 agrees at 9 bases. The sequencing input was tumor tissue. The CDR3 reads CASSETSGDYNEQFF. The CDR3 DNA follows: TGTGCCAGCAGCGAGACTAGCGGAGACTACAATGAGCAGTTCTTC.